This entry features one TCR beta chain sequence. Its specificity is not known. V lost 4 bases, J lost 5 bases, and 4 bases stayed unmatched. CDR3 length equals 15 residues. Germline assignment: CDR1 MNHEY and CDR2 SVGAGI. The data stem from a study of T cell responses to AZD1222 COVID-19 vaccine. Repertoires were generated with immunoSEQ multiplex PCR, while TCRdb's copy carries only in-frame clones and drops some. The repertoire holds 100,000 or so clones, about 91% seen once, with around 45% in the top ten. Study-wide findings and caveats: Clonal diversity was possibly underestimated; the donors were predominantly white British and more often female. Baseline seropositivity characterized only six AZD1222 recipients. Compared with day 0, the breadth and depth of the Spike-specific TCR repertoire rose significantly after two doses of AZD1222.

Second-dose groups at about 4 or about 12 weeks were pooled. Material: peripheral blood, obtained 28 days after the second AZD1222 dose. V usage is TRBV6-5 and J usage is TRBJ2-2; 10 positions match TRBD1. This clonotype was sampled from an adult who received the AZD1222 COVID-19 vaccine. Here the CDR3 reads CASSFRDRGTGELFF. DNA of the CDR3: TGTGCCAGCAGTTTCCGGGACAGGGGTACCGGGGAGCTGTTTTTT.